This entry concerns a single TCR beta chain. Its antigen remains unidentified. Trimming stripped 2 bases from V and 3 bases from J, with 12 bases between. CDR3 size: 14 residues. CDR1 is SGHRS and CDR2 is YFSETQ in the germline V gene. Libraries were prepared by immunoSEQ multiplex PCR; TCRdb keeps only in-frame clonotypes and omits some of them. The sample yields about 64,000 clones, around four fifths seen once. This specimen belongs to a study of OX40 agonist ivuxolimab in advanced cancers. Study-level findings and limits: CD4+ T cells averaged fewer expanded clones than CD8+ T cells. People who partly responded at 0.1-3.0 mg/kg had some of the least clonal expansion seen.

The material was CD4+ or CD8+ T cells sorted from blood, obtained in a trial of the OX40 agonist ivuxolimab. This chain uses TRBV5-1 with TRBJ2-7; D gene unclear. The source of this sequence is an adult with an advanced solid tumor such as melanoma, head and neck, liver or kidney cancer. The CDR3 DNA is TGCGCCAGCAGCTTAACACTAAGCGACTACGAGCAGTACTTC. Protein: CASSLTLSDYEQYF.